A single sample is the source of the 32 T cell receptor beta chains below, sequenced in a study of cytomegalovirus exposure and HLA in healthy donors. Vbeta (60) and Jbeta (13) primers were used in the PCR. Measured with immunoSEQ multiplex PCR; TCRdb has only the in-frame clones, and not every one. The sample includes approximately 100,000 clones, almost 75% of them seen just once. Sequencing input: PBMCs. These receptors were obtained from a man between 35 and 55 years old in good health and CMV-seronegative.

The rearrangement uses TRBV7-2 and TRBJ1-2; 8 bases are shared with TRBD1. From germline, CDR1 is SGHTA and CDR2 FQGNSA. V shed 1 base and J 8 bases; nucleotides not matched to a gene: 9. This CDR3 has 15 residues. CDR3 amino acids: CASSLVLQGAQGYTF. The DNA for the CDR3 is TGTGCCAGCAGCTTAGTTCTCCAGGGGGCGCAGGGCTACACCTTC. Based on the CDR3 plus reference TRBV7-2 and TRBJ1-2, the full variable domain is GAGVSQSPSNKVTEKGKDVELRCDPISGHTALYWYRQSLGQGLEFLIYFQGNSAPDKSGLPSDRFSAERTGGSVSTLTIQRTQQEDSAVYLCASSLVLQGAQGYTFGSGTRLTVV.

This chain connects TRBV28 to TRBJ1-5; possible D gene TRBD1, 5 bases. V dropped 7 bases and J dropped 4 bases, with 17 bases sitting between them. The CDR3 runs to 15 residues. The germline V gene encodes CDR1 MDHEN and CDR2 SYDVKM. CDR3 region: CASNTMGGENQPQHF. The CDR3 DNA is TGTGCCAGCAACACCATGGGGGGAGAAAATCAGCCCCAGCATTTT.

This chain joins TRBV27 and TRBJ1-1, with D tentatively TRBD1 (6 bases). Trimming pared 5 bases from V and 2 bases from J, leaving 12 bases between. Germline-derived CDR1 and CDR2 are MNHEY and SMNVEV (reference sequence). The CDR3 consists of 14 residues. CDR3 coding DNA: TGTGCCAGCAGTAGACAGGACAGTAACACTGAAGCTTTCTTT. Translating gives CASSRQDSNTEAFF.

V and J are TRBV7-2 and TRBJ1-2; perhaps TRBD1 as D (5 bases). This CDR3 contains 13 residues. V was shortened by 4 bases and J by 8 bases, with 14 bases between the two germline ends. Germline CDR1 SGHTA, CDR2 FQGNSA. The CDR3 DNA reads TGTGCCAGCAGCTCATCGGACACCCTGGGCTACACCTTC. Translating it yields CASSSSDTLGYTF.

The chain recombines TRBV9 with TRBJ2-4; 8 positions agree with TRBD2. V gave up 3 bases and J gave up 12 bases; unmatched junction bases: 8. Germline CDR1 SGDLS, CDR2 YYNGEE. This CDR3 has 13 residues. The DNA for the CDR3 is TGTGCCAGCAGCGGGCGGGAGGCAGGGGATCAGTACTTC. This sequence encodes CASSGREAGDQYF. The full variable domain, in which reference TRBV9 and TRBJ2-4 provide the parts outside the CDR3, is DSGVTQTPKHLITATGQRVTLRCSPRSGDLSVYWYQQSLDQGLQFLIQYYNGEERAKGNILERFSAQQFPDLHSELNLSSLELGDSALYFCASSGREAGDQYFGAGTRLSVL.

Of note for this clone: At one of its ends the junction is not consistent with the germline gene, which may arise from a read error. Other DNA variants within this sample encode the same CDR3. The J gene is TRBJ1-2, the V gene TRBV6-6; 10 bases map to TRBD1. The CDR3 has 14 residues. CDR1 is MNHNY and CDR2 is SVGAGI in the germline V gene (reference sequence). The CDR3 reads CASSYSDRGRGYTF. The CDR3 DNA reads as TGTGCCAGCAGCTACTCCGACAGGGGGCGAGGCTACACCTTC.

This clone was seen a few times. V gene TRBV2 combines with J gene TRBJ1-5, with D possibly TRBD1 on 6 matching bases. The CDR3 covers 14 residues. V lost 7 bases, J lost 0 bases, and 10 bases lay in between. Germline V gene sequence: CDR1 SNHLY, CDR2 FYNNEI. CDR3 sequence: CASKRTDSNQPQHF. The CDR3, as DNA: TGTGCCAGCAAGAGGACAGATAGCAATCAGCCCCAGCATTTT. Full variable domain (rest looked up from reference TRBV2 and TRBJ1-5): EPEVTQTPSHQVTQMGQEVILRCVPISNHLYFYWYRQILGQKVEFLVSFYNNEISEKSEIFDDQFSVERPDGSNFTLKIRSTKLEDSAMYFCASKRTDSNQPQHFGDGTRLSIL.

The chain carries TRBV6-5 and TRBJ1-1; no clear D. With 8 bases removed from V and 0 bases from J, the gap between germline ends came to 7 bases. In germline, CDR1 is MNHEY, CDR2 SVGAGI. The CDR3 is made up of 12 amino acids. The CDR3 reads CASVIVNTEAFF. CDR3 coding DNA: TGTGCCAGCGTTATAGTGAACACTGAAGCTTTCTTT.

The V gene is TRBV7-2, the J gene TRBJ2-3, with 7 bases aligning to TRBD2. The CDR3 totals 13 residues. Germline V gene sequence: CDR1 SGHTA, CDR2 FQGNSA. V lost 5 bases to trimming and J lost 6 bases; unmatched junction nucleotides: 5. The CDR3 region is CASSRGGFDTQYF. The CDR3 DNA reads TGTGCCAGCAGCCGCGGGGGTTTCGATACGCAGTATTTT.

The chain recombines TRBV19 with TRBJ1-6; 8 bases are shared with TRBD1. With V trimmed by 5 bases and J by 9 bases, 12 bases remained unmatched. Germline V gene data show CDR1 as LNHDA and CDR2 as SQIVND (reference sequence). The CDR3 sequence is 16 residues long. The CDR3 reads CASSASWDRRFSPLHF. The CDR3 coding sequence is TGTGCCAGTAGTGCCTCGTGGGACAGGCGATTTTCACCCCTCCACTTT.

The rearrangement joins TRBV4-3 to TRBJ2-3; 10 nucleotides match TRBD2. Germline V gives CDR1 LGHNA, CDR2 YSLEER. V trimming: 2 bases; J trimming: 4 bases; junction bases outside the gene matches: 12. This CDR3 contains 18 residues. CDR3: CASSQNPWTSGLPDTQYF. CDR3 coding DNA: TGCGCCAGCAGCCAAAACCCCTGGACTAGCGGCCTCCCAGATACGCAGTATTTT.

This clone was seen only once. This chain uses TRBV27 with TRBJ1-5, with D possibly being TRBD1 (6 bases). The length of the CDR3 is 16 residues. CDR1 MNHEY and CDR2 SMNVEV come from the germline V gene (reference sequence). V was cut by 2 bases and J by 3 bases, with 14 bases left in between. This chain's CDR3 is CASSLRRQANNQPQHF. The CDR3 DNA is TGTGCCAGCAGTTTACGCCGACAGGCTAACAATCAGCCCCAGCATTTT.

The chain combines TRBV18 with TRBJ1-3; D is ambiguous. The CDR3 length is 15 residues. Trimming stripped 4 bases from V and 0 bases from J, with 10 bases between. Per the germline V gene, CDR1 is KGHSH and CDR2 is LQKENI. CDR3: CASSQVESSGNTIYF. The CDR3 DNA follows: TGTGCCAGCTCACAAGTTGAGAGCTCTGGAAACACCATATATTTT.

This clone occurred a few times. The V call is TRBV7-2, the J call TRBJ2-7; 8 bases are shared with TRBD1. CDR3 length equals 14 residues. Trimming at V came to 5 bases and at J to 12 bases, leaving 15 bases not matched to a gene. Germline assignment: CDR1 SGHTA and CDR2 FQGNSA. CDR3 in DNA: TGTGCCAGCAGCCCGGGACAGGCCACTAATCGGCGGTACTTC. The encoded protein is CASSPGQATNRRYF.

The chain combines TRBV11-2 with TRBJ1-1; D unresolved. The CDR3 sequence is 13 residues long. The V gene's germline CDR1 is SGHAT and CDR2 FQNNGV. With 1 base removed from V and 5 bases from J, the gap between germline ends came to 8 bases. The CDR3 spells CASSLVQDTEAFF. The CDR3 coding sequence is TGTGCCAGCAGCTTAGTGCAGGATACTGAAGCTTTCTTT.

The CDR3 here is CASSPTGTVSYEQYF. CDR3 nucleotides: TGTGCCAGCAGTCCCACCGGGACAGTCTCCTACGAGCAGTACTTC. This rearrangement joins TRBV2 to TRBJ2-7; TRBD1 aligns across 7 bases. This CDR3 is 15 amino acids long. Germline V gene sequence: CDR1 SNHLY, CDR2 FYNNEI. The V gene end was trimmed by 5 bases and the J gene end by 0 bases; junction bases not matched to a gene: 7.

This clone was detected ten times or more. The V gene is TRBV25-1, the J gene TRBJ2-7; 11 bases are a match to TRBD1. The V and J ends lost 6 bases and 3 bases, in that order; junction bases with no gene match: 4. This CDR3 is 14 amino acids long. The germline CDR1 and CDR2 sequences are MGHDK and SYGVNS. DNA of the CDR3: TGTGCCAGCAGCGGACAGGGGGCGCGCTACGAGCAGTACTTC. Its translation: CASSGQGARYEQYF.

J is TRBJ2-7 and V is TRBV6-6; D may be TRBD2 (7 bases). The V gene lost 2 bases and the J gene lost 6 bases, with 14 bases spanning the gap. CDR1 MNHNY and CDR2 SVGAGI come from the germline V gene (reference sequence). CDR3 length: 14 residues. CDR3 DNA: TGTGCCAGCAGTTACGGTCGGGGGGCCGGCGAGCAGTACTTC. Its protein product is CASSYGRGAGEQYF.

V is TRBV2 and J is TRBJ2-7; maybe TRBD2 (5 bases). This CDR3 region has 13 residues. Germline loops: CDR1 SNHLY, CDR2 FYNNEI. V lost 6 bases and J lost 13, with 22 bases in between. CDR3 nucleotide sequence: TGTGCCAGCAGCGGTCAAAAACTAGGGCTGAGATACTTC. As protein: CASSGQKLGLRYF.

This clone was detected only a few times. Other nucleotide sequences from this sample produce the same CDR3. This rearrangement joins TRBV5-4 to TRBJ2-5, with 7 bases lining up with TRBD1. V was clipped by 4 bases and J by 1 base; unmatched bases: 4. From germline, CDR1 is SGHNT and CDR2 YYREEE (reference sequence). The CDR3 totals 14 residues. This CDR3 reads CASSPRTGQETQYF. CDR3 nucleotide sequence: TGTGCCAGCAGCCCTAGGACAGGCCAAGAGACCCAGTACTTC.

This clone was detected once. This chain uses TRBV7-6 with TRBJ1-2; the D is unclear. V lost 1 base, J lost 4 bases, and 10 bases lay in between. Germline loops: CDR1 SGHVS, CDR2 FNYEAQ. The CDR3 sequence is 14 residues long. As DNA, the CDR3 is TGTGCCAGCAGCTTAGGTCCAGGAACCTATGGCTACACCTTC. Translating gives CASSLGPGTYGYTF.

V usage is TRBV5-1 and J usage is TRBJ2-5; 7 nucleotides agree with TRBD1. Trimming at V came to 0 bases and at J to 2 bases, leaving 10 bases not matched to a gene. The germline V gene encodes CDR1 SGHRS and CDR2 YFSETQ. The CDR3 contains 17 residues. The CDR3 region is CASSLARDSLLQETQYF. CDR3 DNA sequence: TGCGCCAGCAGCTTGGCTCGGGACAGTCTTCTACAAGAGACCCAGTACTTC.

The chain links TRBV9 to TRBJ2-3, with 10 positions matching TRBD1. The CDR3 covers 16 residues. V was clipped by 3 bases and J by 3 bases; unmatched bases: 7. Germline V gives CDR1 SGDLS, CDR2 YYNGEE. The CDR3 region has the DNA TGTGCCAGCAGCGCCCCGGGACAGGGGTATACAGATACGCAGTATTTT. As protein: CASSAPGQGYTDTQYF.

The gene calls are TRBV7-9 and TRBJ2-7, with D perhaps matching TRBD1 (6 bases). This CDR3 comprises 12 residues. Germline CDR1 is SEHNR and CDR2 is FQNEAQ (reference sequence). The V and J ends lost 5 bases and 6 bases respectively, with 11 bases between them. For the CDR3, the DNA is TGTGCCAGCAGCATAGGACAGACCGAGCAGTACTTC. This translates into CASSIGQTEQYF.

This chain links TRBV5-1 with TRBJ1-4; the D gene is possibly TRBD1 (5 bases). Germline V gene data show CDR1 as SGHRS and CDR2 as YFSETQ. This CDR3 contains 15 residues. The V end lost 0 bases, the J end lost 4 bases, and 10 bases lay between the germline ends. CDR3 in amino acids: CASSLGTTDNEKLFF. In DNA form, the CDR3 reads TGCGCCAGCAGCTTGGGGACAACCGATAATGAAAAACTGTTTTTT.

In regard to this clone: Additional DNA sequences in this sample encode the identical CDR3. The chain carries TRBV30 and TRBJ2-7, with a weak D call TRBD2 (5 bases). The germline V gene has CDR1 GTSNPN and CDR2 SVGIG (reference sequence). Trimming left V 2 bases short and J 0 bases short, with 8 bases between. This CDR3 is built from 13 residues. In DNA, the CDR3 is TGTGCCTGGAGTCGAGGGAGCTCCTACGAGCAGTACTTC. It translates to CAWSRGSSYEQYF.

The chain couples TRBV19 to TRBJ2-5; the match to TRBD2 covers 9 bases. There are 15 residues in the CDR3. Germline V gives CDR1 LNHDA, CDR2 SQIVND (reference sequence). The trim removed 6 bases at V and 1 base at J, leaving 6 bases unmatched. CDR3 nucleotide sequence: TGTGCCAGTAGAGGAGCGGGGGGCATCCAAGAGACCCAGTACTTC. Translating gives CASRGAGGIQETQYF.

The gene calls are TRBV5-1 and TRBJ1-4, with D possibly TRBD1 on 5 matching bases. V was trimmed by 0 bases and J by 0 bases, leaving 9 bases between them. From germline, CDR1 is SGHRS and CDR2 YFSETQ. The CDR3 consists of 16 residues. The CDR3 DNA follows: TGCGCCAGCAGCTTGGGACAGCACGCAACTAATGAAAAACTGTTTTTT. This encodes CASSLGQHATNEKLFF.

The J gene is TRBJ1-5, the V gene TRBV19; D might be TRBD1 (6 bases). The germline V gene encodes CDR1 LNHDA and CDR2 SQIVND (reference sequence). The CDR3 is 14 residues long. Trimming removed 3 bases at V and 10 bases at J, with 16 bases between. The CDR3 is CASSIRDTKKPQHF. CDR3 DNA: TGTGCCAGTAGTATCCGGGACACCAAGAAACCCCAGCATTTT.

The genes are TRBV10-3 and TRBJ2-3; D ambiguous. The CDR3 consists of 13 residues. Trimming shortened V by 4 bases and J by 6 bases, and 11 bases separated the two germline ends. Germline CDR1 and CDR2: ENHRY and SYGVKD. The CDR3 reads CAISGTWADTQYF. In DNA, the CDR3 is TGTGCCATCAGTGGAACCTGGGCTGATACGCAGTATTTT.

The chain carries TRBV2 and TRBJ2-7, with 7 bases matching TRBD1. The V gene end was trimmed by 6 bases and the J gene end by 5 bases; junction bases not matched to a gene: 10. The germline V gene has CDR1 SNHLY and CDR2 FYNNEI. The CDR3 spans 14 residues. The CDR3 sequence is CASRSYRGDHEQYF. The CDR3 DNA sequence: TGTGCCAGCAGGTCGTACAGGGGAGATCACGAGCAGTACTTC.

This clone was counted between two and nine times. V and J are TRBV29-1 and TRBJ2-1; the match to TRBD2 covers 14 bases. J was trimmed by 1 base and V by 4 bases; bases with no gene match: 6. This CDR3 has 17 amino acids. CDR1 is SQVTM, CDR2 ANQGSEA, per germline. This CDR3 is CSVAGLAGGVSYNEQFF. The CDR3 region has the DNA TGCAGCGTTGCAGGACTAGCGGGGGGTGTATCCTACAATGAGCAGTTCTTC.